The entry below gives a single TCR beta chain sequence along with its context. No cognate antigen has been identified for it. Qualities for individual bases were not recorded, and no much larger clone is one base off. CDR1 SGDLS and CDR2 YYNGEE were looked up in the germline V gene. The CDR3 sequence holds 15 residues, the cysteine and phenylalanine included. Only the CDR3 region is kept as DNA, spanning 45 bases read in frame from base 1. Clipping removes 0 bases from V and 5 bases from J, with 4 as the unmatched junction base count. This specimen belongs to a study of blood T cell repertoires in COVID-19 (dated by TCRdb to between 2020 and 2021). About the study as a whole: Samples from collaborators originated in the United States, Italy and Spain and spanned both the acute and convalescent phases of COVID-19. Subjects who had been exposed to COVID-19, were actively infected with it, or had recovered from it provided the deeply sampled blood TCRbeta repertoires that made up the dataset. The material from the prospective study consisted of cDNA or gDNA derived from T cells, B-cell-depleted T cells, or PBMCs. The samples were drawn from two sources: the first 160 participants of the ongoing ImmuneRACE study, and 950 to 1,500 subjects contributed by 6 global collaborators. A de-identified subject ID, COVID-19 status, age in years and sex were almost always included in the sample metadata. Where HLA class I and class II types were available, the types were taken from metadata supplied by the sample provider, not from assay-based typing. A freely available public database, intended as a resource for researchers studying the immune response to SARS-CoV-2, is where the repertoires were released.

Study-wide conclusions, independent of this receptor: The quantity of clinical and demographic metadata differed by source and by participant and was supplied without curation.

Collaborating institutions collected whole blood in K2EDTA tubes following their own protocols. For TCRbeta analysis, collaborators shipped samples in one of three forms: frozen whole blood, isolated PBMCs, or DNA extracted from either of those sample types. The immunoSEQ Assay, a bias-controlled multiplex PCR, was used to amplify TCRbeta CDR3 regions from genomic DNA. Per the source publication's procedure: Nucleated cell counts per sample were estimated from amplification of reference gene primers within the assay. Sequence reads were collapsed and filtered to measure the absolute abundance of every unique TCRbeta CDR3 rearrangement. For each sample, productive Simpson clonality was calculated by taking the square root of Simpson's diversity index across productive rearrangements. This is the immuneACCESS table as TCRdb keeps it, with only in-frame sequences that have V and J called. A part of the clones is gone; compared with another copy, unresolved V genes explain less than half, and the rest is unexplained. The V and J calls and clone size come from that table; D and trimming were worked out from the DNA. This sample holds 70,000 or so clones; around nine tenths were observed only once. Together, the top ten hold 10% to 15% of the sample.

The chain was built from TRBV9 and TRBJ2-5, with 10 bases aligning to TRBD2. The material sequenced was peripheral blood. The receptor comes from a woman aged 60-75 years with acute or convalescent COVID-19. The CDR3 region: CASSVGVSGGETQYF. The nucleotides are TGTGCCAGCAGCGTAGGAGTTAGCGGGGGGGAGACCCAGTACTTC.